These 4 T cell receptor beta chains originate from one sample sequenced in a study of blood T cell repertoires in COVID-19. Sequencing was performed with immunoSEQ multiplex PCR; in TCRdb, only in-frame clones are kept and a portion is missing. The sample records about 210,000 clones, over 75% being singletons. The material sequenced was peripheral blood. The receptor set was obtained from a human donor in a cohort sampled during active COVID-19.

The J gene is TRBJ1-4, the V gene TRBV15, with D unresolved. Germline lookup yields CDR1 LNHNV and CDR2 YYDKDF (reference sequence). V lost 0 bases and J 5 bases, leaving 22 bases between the germline ends. CDR3 length: 19 residues. Here the CDR3 DNA reads TGTGCCACCAGCAGAGATTTGGAGGTGGACCCTGCCCCAAATGAAAAACTGTTTTTT. Translated: CATSRDLEVDPAPNEKLFF.

CDR3 loop: CASSVAATGTSYNEQFF. The DNA for the CDR3 is TGTGCCAGCAGCGTAGCTGCCACCGGGACTAGTTACAATGAGCAGTTCTTC. The V gene is TRBV9, the J gene TRBJ2-1; the match to TRBD2 covers 8 bases. The ends lost 0 bases at V and 4 bases at J; junction bases unmatched: 9. The germline gives CDR1 SGDLS, CDR2 YYNGEE. This CDR3 has 17 residues.

The chain is built from TRBV28 and TRBJ2-2, with D tentatively TRBD1 (7 bases). The CDR3 consists of 14 residues. CDR1 and CDR2 (germline): MDHEN, SYDVKM. CDR3 amino acids: CASRRGALTGELFF. The CDR3 DNA reads TGTGCTAGCCGCAGGGGGGCGCTGACCGGGGAGCTGTTTTTT.

The chain combines TRBV4-1 with TRBJ1-4; TRBD1 matches at 7 bases. The junction had 11 bases not matched to a gene; V was cut back by 9 bases and J by 4 bases. The germline gives CDR1 MGHRA, CDR2 YSYEKL. CDR3 length: 15 amino acids. The CDR3 DNA is TGCGCCAGTAACCCGTTGGACAGGCATAATGAAAAACTGTTTTTT. This encodes CASNPLDRHNEKLFF.